This T cell receptor (beta chain) was found in a study of graft-versus-host responses after intestinal transplantation. Germline CDR1 SGHNT, CDR2 YYREEE (reference sequence). Trimming shortened V by 4 bases and J by 2 bases, and 15 bases separated the two germline ends. The CDR3 runs to 15 residues. About this clone: Its specificity is unknown.

Assay: immunoSEQ multiplex PCR; the TCRdb copy retains only in-frame clones and omits some. Of tens of thousands of clones listed, over 75% are singletons. This sequence joins TRBV5-4 and TRBJ1-2; D is uncertain. This TCR came from a human donor who was the organ donor for an intestinal transplant. The material sequenced was unstimulated CD4+ T cells sorted from spleen or lymph node cells, taken before transplant. The CDR3: CASSRGRGPNYGYTF. CDR3 nucleotides: TGTGCCAGCAGCCGCGGACGCGGGCCAAACTATGGCTACACCTTC. Using reference TRBV5-4 and TRBJ1-2 for the parts outside the CDR3, the full variable domain is ETGVTQSPTHLIKTRGQQVTLRCSSQSGHNTVSWYQQALGQGPQFIFQYYREEENGRGNFPPRFSGLQFPNYSSELNVNALELDDSALYLCASSRGRGPNYGYTFGSGTRLTVV.